The 30 T cell receptor beta chains in this list originate from one sample, sequenced in a study of cytomegalovirus exposure and HLA in healthy donors. The PCR had 60 Vbeta and 13 Jbeta primers. Profiling relied on immunoSEQ multiplex PCR, and the TCRdb table lists in-frame clones only, not all of them. The table includes under 150,000 clones, 70% to 85% detected once. The source material was PBMCs. All receptors come from a boy younger than 18 in good health and CMV-seronegative.

This clone was counted once. V is TRBV19 and J is TRBJ1-1; weak D call: TRBD1 (5 bases). The germline V gene has CDR1 LNHDA and CDR2 SQIVND (reference sequence). With 5 bases removed from V and 1 base from J, the gap between germline ends came to 11 bases. This CDR3 spans 14 amino acids. The CDR3 here is CASSPLTANTEAFF. The CDR3 DNA is TGTGCCAGTAGTCCTCTGACAGCGAACACTGAAGCTTTCTTT.

This clone was recorded only once. V and J are TRBV5-1 and TRBJ1-1; TRBD1 agrees at 10 bases. Germline CDR1 and CDR2: SGHRS and YFSETQ. J gave up 1 base and V 4 bases, and 4 bases lay outside the gene matches. The CDR3 covers 15 residues. CDR3 DNA: TGCGCCAGCAGCCTGACAGGGGGCCGGAACACTGAAGCTTTCTTT. Its protein is CASSLTGGRNTEAFF. Full variable domain (outside the CDR3, taken from reference TRBV5-1 and TRBJ1-1): KAGVTQTPRYLIKTRGQQVTLSCSPISGHRSVSWYQQTPGQGLQFLFEYFSETQRNKGNFPGRFSGRQFSNSRSEMNVSTLELGDSALYLCASSLTGGRNTEAFFGQGTRLTVV.

The chain uses TRBV9 and TRBJ2-2, with unresolved D. The CDR3 runs 15 residues. V was trimmed by 4 bases and J by 7 bases, leaving 17 bases between them. Germline V gene sequence: CDR1 SGDLS, CDR2 YYNGEE. The CDR3 sequence: CASSPYPSVSGELFF. CDR3 coding DNA: TGTGCCAGCAGCCCTTATCCAAGCGTGAGCGGGGAGCTGTTTTTT.

This clone was recorded a few times. V usage is TRBV6-1 and J usage is TRBJ2-5; possibly TRBD1 for D (6 bases). This CDR3 region has 13 residues. Germline V gives CDR1 MNHNS, CDR2 SASEGT. Trimming left V 6 bases short and J 5 bases short, with 13 bases between. CDR3 bases: TGTGCCAGCAGGGTCGGGACACCCGAGACCCAGTACTTC. This encodes CASRVGTPETQYF.

The chain combines TRBV6-5 with TRBJ1-2, with TRBD1 as a possible D gene (5 bases). Germline values: CDR1 MNHEY, CDR2 SVGAGI. CDR3 length: 13 residues. V was clipped by 2 bases and J by 8 bases, with 12 bases between them. DNA of the CDR3: TGTGCCAGCAGTTACGGAACAGGATTCGGCTACACCTTC. Amino acids: CASSYGTGFGYTF.

V gene TRBV30 combines with J gene TRBJ1-2; tentatively, D is TRBD1 (6 bases). There are 15 residues in the CDR3. Trimming shortened V by 2 bases and J by 1 base, and 14 bases separated the two germline ends. Germline V gene data show CDR1 as GTSNPN and CDR2 as SVGIG (reference sequence). Here the CDR3 reads CAWSPLWTDNYGYTF. The CDR3 DNA is TGTGCCTGGAGTCCCCTTTGGACAGATAACTATGGCTACACCTTC.

This chain uses TRBV2 with TRBJ1-1, with D tentatively TRBD1 (5 bases). CDR1 is SNHLY and CDR2 is FYNNEI in the germline V gene. Trimming left V 6 bases short and J 8 bases short, with 13 bases between. The CDR3 runs 12 residues. For the CDR3, the DNA is TGTGCCAGCAGGGGGATGGGGGGGGAAGCTTTCTTT. Translated, it gives CASRGMGGEAFF.

This rearrangement joins TRBV15 to TRBJ1-2, with 8 bases identical to TRBD1. CDR1 LNHNV and CDR2 YYDKDF come from the germline V gene (reference sequence). The J segment lost 2 bases and the V segment lost 2 bases, leaving 4 bases of the junction unmatched. The CDR3 length is 15 residues. The CDR3 protein is CATSRTGTGNYGYTF. CDR3 DNA sequence: TGTGCCACCAGCAGAACCGGGACAGGAAACTATGGCTACACCTTC.

This clone was detected once. The gene calls are TRBV30 and TRBJ2-1; D is uncertain. In germline, CDR1 is GTSNPN, CDR2 SVGIG (reference sequence). The CDR3 consists of 12 residues. Trimming removed 5 bases from V and 3 bases from J, with 8 bases in between. The CDR3 sequence is CAWQARYNEQFF. The DNA for the CDR3 is TGTGCCTGGCAGGCCCGCTACAATGAGCAGTTCTTC.

V usage is TRBV5-6 and J usage is TRBJ2-1, with 7 bases lining up with TRBD2. The V gene's germline CDR1 is SGHDT and CDR2 YYEEEE. V shed 0 bases, J shed 5 bases, and the junction held 5 bases outside the gene matches. The CDR3 length is 15 residues. This CDR3 reads CASSLGLAEHNEQFF. CDR3 sequence (DNA): TGTGCCAGCAGCTTGGGGCTAGCGGAGCACAATGAGCAGTTCTTC.

J is TRBJ2-5 and V is TRBV4-1; D is unclear. Looked up from germline, CDR1 is MGHRA and CDR2 is YSYEKL. The V end was cut by 0 bases, the J end by 5 bases, with 13 bases between. This CDR3 is built from 15 residues. The CDR3 is CASSQDVDSVETQYF. CDR3 coding DNA: TGCGCCAGCAGCCAAGACGTCGATTCGGTGGAGACCCAGTACTTC.

This clone was counted only a few times. CDR3: CAWSTGGAAFF. The CDR3 DNA sequence: TGTGCCTGGAGTACAGGGGGCGCAGCTTTCTTT. The gene calls are TRBV30 and TRBJ1-1, with 9 bases aligning to TRBD1. The CDR3 length is 11 residues. With 2 bases clipped from V and 10 bases from J, the junction kept 2 bases outside the gene matches. CDR1 is GTSNPN and CDR2 is SVGIG in the germline V gene (reference sequence).

V and J are TRBV2 and TRBJ2-1; 7 bases line up with TRBD1. Germline V gives CDR1 SNHLY, CDR2 FYNNEI. Germline trimming cut 8 bases from V and 2 bases from J; bases unmatched to any gene: 12. CDR3 size: 16 residues. The CDR3 reads CASGVLRDSTYNEQFF. The CDR3 DNA reads TGTGCCAGCGGCGTGCTCCGGGACAGTACCTACAATGAGCAGTTCTTC.

In DNA form, the CDR3 reads TGTGCCAGCAGTGACCTGTGGACAGGGGGCGGCGGGGAGCTGTTTTTT. It codes for CASSDLWTGGGGELFF. The gene calls are TRBV6-1 and TRBJ2-2; 11 bases match TRBD1. The CDR3 runs to 16 residues. Trimming cost V 3 bases and J 7 bases; bases outside gene matches: 7. From germline, CDR1 is MNHNS and CDR2 SASEGT.

The chain links TRBV6-5 to TRBJ2-7; possible D gene TRBD2, 6 bases. The CDR3 loop spans 11 amino acids. CDR1 is MNHEY and CDR2 is SVGAGI in the germline V gene. V dropped 4 bases and J dropped 5 bases, with 6 bases sitting between them. The DNA for the CDR3 is TGTGCCAGCAGTTGGGGGGACGAGCAGTACTTC. This codes for CASSWGDEQYF.

This clone was observed once. The gene calls are TRBV2 and TRBJ2-6, with TRBD1 matching over 9 bases. The CDR3 loop spans 17 amino acids. From germline, CDR1 is SNHLY and CDR2 FYNNEI. J gave up 3 bases and V 7 bases, and 10 bases lay outside the gene matches. The DNA for the CDR3 is TGTGCCAGCACCCGGGACAGGGTGGTCGTTGGGGCCAACGTCCTGACTTTC. This encodes CASTRDRVVVGANVLTF.

The gene calls are TRBV9 and TRBJ1-3; 12 bases fit TRBD1. CDR3 size: 17 residues. The junction had 4 bases not matched to a gene; V was cut back by 3 bases and J by 0 bases. Looked up from germline, CDR1 is SGDLS and CDR2 is YYNGEE. CDR3 in amino acids: CASSAGQGANSGNTIYF. CDR3 nucleotides: TGTGCCAGCAGCGCGGGACAGGGGGCAAACTCTGGAAACACCATATATTTT.

The genes are TRBV30 and TRBJ2-2, with TRBD2 matching 8 bases. The V segment lost 4 bases and the J segment 7 bases; nucleotides outside the gene matches: 2. The CDR3 is made up of 12 amino acids. CDR1 GTSNPN and CDR2 SVGIG come from the germline V gene (reference sequence). The CDR3 region is CAWTGGGGELFF. Here the CDR3 DNA reads TGTGCCTGGACGGGGGGGGGCGGGGAGCTGTTTTTT.

The V gene is TRBV7-9, the J gene TRBJ2-7; the D is unclear. The CDR3 covers 14 residues. Trimming took 1 base from V and 3 from J, leaving 10 bases between them. Germline V gene data show CDR1 as SEHNR and CDR2 as FQNEAQ (reference sequence). In nucleotides, the CDR3 is TGTGCCAGCAGCTTAGAACGGTTCGGCTACGAGCAGTACTTC. Translation gives CASSLERFGYEQYF.

The chain uses TRBV30 and TRBJ2-2, with 7 bases fitting TRBD1. This CDR3 has 14 residues. The ends lost 3 bases at V and 7 bases at J; junction bases unmatched: 8. Germline V CDR1 and CDR2: GTSNPN, SVGIG (reference sequence). Here the CDR3 reads CAWRLRQGIGELFF. CDR3 bases: TGTGCCTGGAGGTTAAGACAGGGAATCGGGGAGCTGTTTTTT.

The chain recombines TRBV5-1 with TRBJ2-7, with TRBD2 matching 10 bases. CDR1 is SGHRS, CDR2 YFSETQ, per germline. With 4 bases clipped from V and 0 bases from J, the junction kept 7 bases outside the gene matches. CDR3 length: 16 amino acids. The chain's CDR3 is CASSARLAGHSYEQYF. The CDR3 DNA sequence: TGCGCCAGCAGCGCCCGACTAGCGGGCCACTCCTACGAGCAGTACTTC.

This chain links TRBV6-5 with TRBJ2-7, with D possibly being TRBD1 (6 bases). V was shortened by 6 bases and J by 0 bases, with 12 bases between the two germline ends. The germline V gene encodes CDR1 MNHEY and CDR2 SVGAGI. This CDR3 is built from 14 residues. CDR3 in amino acids: CASSPQGYSYEQYF. CDR3 bases: TGTGCCAGCAGCCCACAGGGTTACTCCTACGAGCAGTACTTC.

The chain is built from TRBV27 and TRBJ2-1; 7 bases map to TRBD2. Unmatched junction bases numbered 10, after V lost 7 bases and J lost 4 bases. The V gene's germline CDR1 is MNHEY and CDR2 SMNVEV (reference sequence). The CDR3 spans 15 residues. The DNA of the CDR3 is TGTGCCAGCACCCGAGCGGGAAATGGGTACAATGAGCAGTTCTTC. It is translated as CASTRAGNGYNEQFF.

The chain uses TRBV7-9 and TRBJ2-3, with TRBD2 matching 7 bases. Per the germline V gene, CDR1 is SEHNR and CDR2 is FQNEAQ (reference sequence). The CDR3 is 15 residues long. V gave up 5 bases and J gave up 4 bases; unmatched junction bases: 9. The CDR3 DNA is TGTGCCAGCAGCAAGGGGTCTAGCGGCCCAGATACGCAGTATTTT. Its protein product is CASSKGSSGPDTQYF.

The gene calls are TRBV29-1 and TRBJ1-4, with 7 nucleotides matching TRBD1. The trim removed 6 bases at V and 7 bases at J, leaving 2 bases unmatched. The CDR3 loop spans 11 amino acids. CDR1 and CDR2 from the germline V gene are SQVTM and ANQGSEA. CDR3 sequence reads: CSVRTGEKLFF. In DNA, the CDR3 is TGCAGCGTCCGGACAGGTGAAAAACTGTTTTTT.

CDR3 nucleotides: TGTGCCAGTAGTATGACAGTTGGGTCGGCCTACGAGCAGTACTTC. Amino acid sequence: CASSMTVGSAYEQYF. The rearrangement links TRBV19 to TRBJ2-7, with a possible D match to TRBD1 (5 bases). CDR1 is LNHDA, CDR2 SQIVND, per germline (reference sequence). Trimming cost V 3 bases and J 2 bases, with 14 bases left between them. The CDR3 sequence is 15 residues long.

This clone appeared a few times. The rearrangement joins TRBV6-6 to TRBJ2-1; 8 bases map to TRBD2. Germline V lookup: CDR1 MNHNY, CDR2 SVGAGI (reference sequence). J was trimmed by 9 bases and V by 0 bases; bases with no gene match: 4. The CDR3 length is 14 residues. The CDR3 DNA reads as TGTGCCAGCAGTTACTCCGGGACTAGGGGTGAGCAGTTCTTC. Translation gives CASSYSGTRGEQFF.

The chain uses TRBV28 and TRBJ2-7; TRBD1 might be the D (6 bases). Between the trimmed V and J ends, which lost 10 bases and 4 bases, there was a span of 17 bases. The CDR3 is made up of 13 amino acids. Germline-derived CDR1 and CDR2 are MDHEN and SYDVKM. The CDR3 DNA follows: TGTGCCACCCTCGCCGGGACAAGTTACGAGCAGTACTTC. Translating gives CATLAGTSYEQYF.

J is TRBJ1-1 and V is TRBV7-8, with D uncertain. CDR3 size: 13 residues. The V end lost 1 base, the J end lost 7 bases, and 10 bases lay between the germline ends. Germline loops: CDR1 SGHVS, CDR2 FQNEAQ. The CDR3 reads CASSLVAGGEAFF. As DNA, the CDR3 is TGTGCCAGCAGCTTAGTGGCAGGAGGTGAAGCTTTCTTT.

The genes are TRBV5-1 and TRBJ2-1; 7 nucleotides line up with TRBD2. Looked up from germline, CDR1 is SGHRS and CDR2 is YFSETQ. V lost 3 bases and J lost 10; bases outside the gene matches: 10. The CDR3 consists of 14 residues. CDR3 protein: CASSSVGGEYEQFF. The CDR3 DNA reads TGCGCCAGCAGCTCTGTGGGGGGGGAGTACGAGCAGTTCTTC.